The 15 T cell receptor beta chains below all came from one sample that was sequenced in a study of OX40 agonist ivuxolimab in advanced cancers. Clones were sequenced by immunoSEQ multiplex PCR, and TCRdb holds only the in-frame ones, with some missing. Among over 90,000 clones, around 90% were seen once, and the ten largest hold under 0.2%. Sequenced here: CD4+ or CD8+ T cells sorted from blood, sampled in a trial of the OX40 agonist ivuxolimab. These receptors came from an adult with an advanced solid tumor such as melanoma, head and neck, liver or kidney cancer.

This CDR3 is CASSYRDLNTEAFF. In DNA form, the CDR3 reads TGTGCCAGCAGTTACAGGGATTTGAACACTGAAGCTTTCTTT. This rearrangement joins TRBV6-6 to TRBJ1-1; D is unclear. CDR1 is MNHNY, CDR2 SVGAGI, per germline (reference sequence). The CDR3 loop spans 14 amino acids. Trimming took off 2 bases at V and 0 bases at J, with 7 bases between the two ends.

The chain is built from TRBV19 and TRBJ2-5; no definite D call. CDR3 length: 16 amino acids. Germline V gene sequence: CDR1 LNHDA, CDR2 SQIVND (reference sequence). The V end was cut by 4 bases, the J end by 5 bases, with 20 bases between. The CDR3 protein is CASSNPGESYGETQYF. For the CDR3, the DNA is TGTGCCAGTAGTAACCCCGGAGAGTCCTACGGGGAGACCCAGTACTTC.

The chain joins TRBV2 to TRBJ2-3; D uncertain. The CDR3 runs 14 residues. V was shortened by 6 bases and J by 3 bases, with 13 bases between the two germline ends. CDR1 is SNHLY, CDR2 FYNNEI, per germline. Written as DNA, the CDR3 is TGTGCCAGCAGGCGGCTAGATGTTACAGATACGCAGTATTTT. Encoded protein: CASRRLDVTDTQYF.

V usage is TRBV6-1 and J usage is TRBJ1-1, with 7 nucleotides matching TRBD1. Germline V gene data show CDR1 as MNHNS and CDR2 as SASEGT. The V segment lost 5 bases and the J segment 11 bases; nucleotides outside the gene matches: 11. The CDR3 covers 13 residues. The CDR3 nucleotides are TGTGCCAGCAGTTCCGGCCAACAGGGGAAGGCTTTCTTT. It encodes CASSSGQQGKAFF.

V usage is TRBV13 and J usage is TRBJ2-1, with TRBD2 matching 8 bases. The CDR3 loop spans 16 amino acids. Per the germline V gene, CDR1 is PRHDT and CDR2 is FYEKMQ (reference sequence). Germline trimming cut 4 bases from V and 4 bases from J; bases unmatched to any gene: 9. The CDR3 reads CASSSWRGATYNEQFF. As DNA, the CDR3 is TGTGCCAGCAGCTCTTGGCGGGGGGCGACATACAATGAGCAGTTCTTC.

The V gene is TRBV5-4, the J gene TRBJ2-5, with 8 bases that match TRBD1. V gave up 4 bases and J gave up 2 bases; unmatched junction bases: 7. The CDR3 covers 15 residues. Germline CDR1 and CDR2: SGHNT and YYREEE (reference sequence). The CDR3 DNA is TGTGCCAGCAGCAAGACAGGGGTTCTACAAGAGACCCAGTACTTC. It translates to CASSKTGVLQETQYF.

The chain uses TRBV30 and TRBJ2-7; D is uncertain. The CDR3 runs 12 residues. V gave up 3 bases and J gave up 6 bases, with 12 bases separating them. In germline, CDR1 is GTSNPN, CDR2 SVGIG (reference sequence). Here the CDR3 reads CAWSGHPLEQYF. The CDR3 bases are TGTGCCTGGAGCGGGCACCCTCTCGAGCAGTACTTC.

Remarks on this clone: The sample has other DNA sequences that encode this CDR3 too. As DNA, the CDR3 is TGTGCCAGCAGTGAATCGGCTTACGAGCAGTACTTC. Its protein is CASSESAYEQYF. V and J are TRBV2 and TRBJ2-7; D is unclear. Germline-derived CDR1 and CDR2 are SNHLY and FYNNEI. The CDR3 length is 12 residues. Deletions cut 2 bases from V and 4 bases from J, with 6 bases between. Using reference TRBV2 and TRBJ2-7 for the parts outside the CDR3, the full variable domain is EPEVTQTPSHQVTQMGQEVILRCVPISNHLYFYWYRQILGQKVEFLVSFYNNEISEKSEIFDDQFSVERPDGSNFTLKIRSTKLEDSAMYFCASSESAYEQYFGPGTRLTVT.

The CDR3 sequence is CAWSVFSGSSYNEQFF. The CDR3 DNA is TGTGCCTGGAGCGTCTTTAGCGGGAGCTCCTACAATGAGCAGTTCTTC. The rearrangement joins TRBV30 to TRBJ2-1; 9 bases are a match to TRBD2. The CDR3 has 16 amino acids. Germline CDR1 is GTSNPN and CDR2 is SVGIG (reference sequence). V shed 3 bases and J 0 bases; nucleotides not matched to a gene: 6.

The rearrangement links TRBV6-1 to TRBJ2-7; D call uncertain. V was clipped by 2 bases and J by 4 bases, with 12 bases between them. The germline CDR1 and CDR2 sequences are MNHNS and SASEGT. This CDR3 contains 14 residues. DNA for the CDR3: TGTGCCAGCAGTGAAAGTTACTCTGGGTACGAGCAGTACTTC. It yields the protein CASSESYSGYEQYF.

V and J are TRBV7-3 and TRBJ2-5; D is unresolved. Deletions cut 8 bases from V and 1 base from J, with 11 bases between. There are 13 residues in the CDR3. Germline V gene sequence: CDR1 SGHTA, CDR2 FQGTGA. For the CDR3, the DNA is TGTGCCAGCGGCTGGCAGCCCCAAGAGACCCAGTACTTC. Amino acids: CASGWQPQETQYF.

The V gene is TRBV5-1, the J gene TRBJ1-1, with unresolved D. The CDR3 has 14 residues. V shed 0 bases and J shed 7 bases, with 13 bases lying between them. Germline V CDR1 and CDR2: SGHRS, YFSETQ. This chain's CDR3 is CASSLAERVSEAFF. CDR3 bases: TGCGCCAGCAGCTTGGCCGAGAGGGTTAGTGAAGCTTTCTTT.

The chain links TRBV19 to TRBJ2-2; 11 bases map to TRBD1. The CDR3 length is 16 residues. CDR1 LNHDA and CDR2 SQIVND come from the germline V gene (reference sequence). With 5 bases clipped from V and 5 bases from J, the junction kept 7 bases outside the gene matches. The CDR3 sequence is CASSRRTGGGTGELFF. CDR3 DNA: TGTGCCAGTAGTCGACGGACAGGGGGCGGTACCGGGGAGCTGTTTTTT.

The V call is TRBV14, the J call TRBJ2-2, with 11 nucleotides matching TRBD2. Germline CDR1 reads SGHDN; CDR2 reads FVKESK. The junction had 10 bases not matched to a gene; V was cut back by 4 bases and J by 3 bases. CDR3 size: 18 residues. This chain's CDR3 is CASSRTTSGVDDTGELFF. The CDR3 DNA reads TGTGCCAGCAGCCGGACGACTAGCGGGGTGGACGACACCGGGGAGCTGTTTTTT.

The gene calls are TRBV27 and TRBJ2-1; TRBD1 matches 7 bases. In germline, CDR1 is MNHEY, CDR2 SMNVEV (reference sequence). With V trimmed by 2 bases and J by 2 bases, 3 bases remained unmatched. The CDR3 has 15 amino acids. The CDR3 DNA reads TGTGCCAGCAGTTTACGAGACAGGGCCTACAATGAGCAGTTCTTC. Its translation is CASSLRDRAYNEQFF.